These 16 T cell receptor beta chains share one sample of origin, sequenced in a study of blood T cell repertoires in COVID-19. TCRdb keeps only in-frame clones here, not all; method: immunoSEQ multiplex PCR. The sample consists of 200,000 to 300,000 clones, roughly 77% of them appearing once. What was sequenced was peripheral blood. Receptors originate from a woman older than 75 with acute or convalescent COVID-19.

The chain is built from TRBV7-2 and TRBJ1-6, with 9 bases identical to TRBD1. V dropped 1 base and J dropped 7; count of bases not matched to a gene: 5. CDR3 length: 16 amino acids. The germline gives CDR1 SGHTA, CDR2 FQGNSA. The DNA for the CDR3 is TGTGCCAGCAGCTTAGGGGGGGGGACAGGGAATTCACCCCTCCACTTT. It codes for CASSLGGGTGNSPLHF.

This clone was counted a few times. The chain has TRBV2 and TRBJ2-2, with D possibly matching TRBD2 (6 bases). Per the germline V gene, CDR1 is SNHLY and CDR2 is FYNNEI. V lost 6 bases and J lost 6, with 26 bases in between. CDR3 length: 18 residues. CDR3 nucleotide sequence: TGTGCCAGCAGACCTTTAAGCACCAGACTAGTGTCGGCCGGGGAGCTGTTTTTT. Its protein is CASRPLSTRLVSAGELFF.

The CDR3 region has the DNA TGTGCCAGCAGCGTAGCGGCCGGGTTAGTGAATGAGCAGTTCTTC. Its protein is CASSVAAGLVNEQFF. The V and J genes are TRBV9 and TRBJ2-1; D not resolved. The V end was cut by 0 bases, the J end by 7 bases, with 14 bases between. Per germline, CDR1 SGDLS and CDR2 YYNGEE. The CDR3 length is 15 residues.

The CDR3 reads CASSQETGYGNQPQHF. DNA for the CDR3: TGCGCCAGCAGCCAAGAAACAGGGTATGGCAATCAGCCCCAGCATTTT. The gene calls are TRBV4-1 and TRBJ1-5; TRBD1 might be the D (6 bases). With 0 bases removed from V and 2 bases from J, the gap between germline ends came to 11 bases. The CDR3 runs to 16 residues. CDR1 and CDR2 from the germline V gene are MGHRA and YSYEKL.

The rearrangement links TRBV10-3 to TRBJ2-1; perhaps TRBD2 as D (6 bases). This CDR3 has 14 residues. Germline V gene lookup returns CDR1 ENHRY and CDR2 SYGVKD. The ends were cut back, 2 bases at V and 5 bases at J, with 10 bases in the middle. CDR3 bases: TGTGCCATCAGTGAGCCGACTAGTCACAATGAGCAGTTCTTC. As protein: CAISEPTSHNEQFF.

The V and J genes are TRBV30 and TRBJ2-7, with 13 bases aligning to TRBD2. After removal of 2 bases from V and 4 bases from J, the junction contained 11 bases not matched to a gene. Looked up from germline, CDR1 is GTSNPN and CDR2 is SVGIG (reference sequence). The CDR3 sequence is 17 residues long. The CDR3 DNA reads as TGTGCCTGGAGTCGATACCGGACTAGCGGGAGAGGATACGAGCAGTACTTC. Protein sequence: CAWSRYRTSGRGYEQYF.

The chain has TRBV18 and TRBJ2-5; TRBD1 might be the D (7 bases). V dropped 1 base and J dropped 4 bases, with 16 bases sitting between them. The CDR3 has 16 residues. Germline V gene sequence: CDR1 KGHSH, CDR2 LQKENI. The CDR3 DNA reads as TGTGCCAGCTCACCACTTGGCAGGGGGGTAGGAGAGACCCAGTACTTC. It codes for CASSPLGRGVGETQYF.

This clone was detected only a few times. This chain connects TRBV18 to TRBJ1-1, with D possibly matching TRBD1 (5 bases). Germline CDR1 reads KGHSH; CDR2 reads LQKENI. The CDR3 totals 14 residues. V dropped 0 bases and J dropped 6 bases, with 11 bases sitting between them. DNA for the CDR3: TGTGCCAGCTCACCACCGCGGGACCAGCCTGAAGCTTTCTTT. Translation gives CASSPPRDQPEAFF.

This clone was detected many times. V is TRBV2 and J is TRBJ2-1; D may be TRBD1 (6 bases). Germline V lookup: CDR1 SNHLY, CDR2 FYNNEI. V lost 5 bases to trimming and J lost 7 bases, with 21 bases between them. The CDR3 is 16 amino acids. CDR3 coding DNA: TGTGCCAGCAGTAAAAAGGGGACACCCGCCGGGAATGAGCAGTTCTTC. This sequence encodes CASSKKGTPAGNEQFF. The full variable domain, rest sourced from reference TRBV2 and TRBJ2-1, is EPEVTQTPSHQVTQMGQEVILRCVPISNHLYFYWYRQILGQKVEFLVSFYNNEISEKSEIFDDQFSVERPDGSNFTLKIRSTKLEDSAMYFCASSKKGTPAGNEQFFGPGTRLTVL.

The V call is TRBV6-2 or TRBV6-3, the J call TRBJ2-1; 10 nucleotides agree with TRBD2. V was pared by 0 bases and J by 0 bases, with 2 bases of the junction left unmatched. This CDR3 comprises 17 residues. Germline CDR1 reads MNHEY; CDR2 reads SVGEGT. The CDR3 DNA follows: TGTGCCAGCAGTTACTCCAGGACTAGCGGCTCCTACAATGAGCAGTTCTTC. This gives the protein CASSYSRTSGSYNEQFF.

This chain joins TRBV9 and TRBJ2-3; D is possibly TRBD1 (5 bases). The ends were cut back, 2 bases at V and 0 bases at J, with 7 bases in the middle. The CDR3 contains 14 residues. Germline V gives CDR1 SGDLS, CDR2 YYNGEE. The CDR3 sequence: CASSVSGSTDTQYF. CDR3 DNA: TGTGCCAGCAGCGTCTCAGGGAGCACAGATACGCAGTATTTT.

The chain employs TRBV2 and TRBJ1-2; a weak D match, TRBD1 (5 bases). V lost 0 bases to trimming and J lost 3 bases, with 11 bases between them. The CDR3 contains 15 residues. Germline CDR1 is SNHLY and CDR2 is FYNNEI. CDR3 loop: CASSEASGQHYGYTF. In nucleotides, the CDR3 is TGTGCCAGCAGTGAAGCTTCAGGGCAGCACTATGGCTACACCTTC. The whole variable domain, filled in from reference TRBV2 and TRBJ1-2, reads EPEVTQTPSHQVTQMGQEVILRCVPISNHLYFYWYRQILGQKVEFLVSFYNNEISEKSEIFDDQFSVERPDGSNFTLKIRSTKLEDSAMYFCASSEASGQHYGYTFGSGTRLTVV.

This chain links TRBV5-5 with TRBJ2-7; perhaps D is TRBD1 or TRBD2 (5 bases each). The CDR3 contains 16 residues. The germline V and J ends were trimmed by 4 bases and 0 bases, with 17 bases remaining between them. CDR1 is SGHKS and CDR2 is YYEKEE in the germline V gene (reference sequence). CDR3: CASSLGQIANSYEQYF. The CDR3 DNA sequence: TGTGCCAGCAGCCTGGGGCAGATAGCGAACTCCTACGAGCAGTACTTC.

The genes are TRBV5-1 and TRBJ1-4, with 9 bases fitting TRBD1. Germline V gene data show CDR1 as SGHRS and CDR2 as YFSETQ. The CDR3 runs 14 residues. V dropped 5 bases and J dropped 6; count of bases not matched to a gene: 5. The CDR3 here is CASRRGQGDEKLFF. DNA for the CDR3: TGCGCCAGCAGGCGGGGACAGGGTGATGAAAAACTGTTTTTT. Together with reference TRBV5-1 and TRBJ1-4, the CDR3 gives the full variable domain: KAGVTQTPRYLIKTRGQQVTLSCSPISGHRSVSWYQQTPGQGLQFLFEYFSETQRNKGNFPGRFSGRQFSNSRSEMNVSTLELGDSALYLCASRRGQGDEKLFFGSGTQLSVL.

This clone was picked up many times. The V and J genes are TRBV5-1 and TRBJ1-6; weak D call: TRBD1 (6 bases). From germline, CDR1 is SGHRS and CDR2 YFSETQ. Trimming left V 2 bases short and J 5 bases short, with 8 bases between. The CDR3 runs to 14 residues. The CDR3 DNA follows: TGCGCCAGCAGCTTACACAGGGATAATTCACCCCTCCACTTT. Protein product: CASSLHRDNSPLHF.

This sequence joins TRBV21-1 and TRBJ2-7; the tabulated D call, TRBD2, remains unverified against the DNA. TRBV21-1 is deemed a pseudogene. CDR3 length equals 15 residues. CDR3 nucleotide sequence: TGTGCCAGCAATCTTTACGGGGGGTGCTCCTACGAGCAGTACTTC. As protein: CASNLYGGCSYEQYF.